This T cell receptor (beta chain) stems from a study of control samples from healthy donors and cancer patients. The germline CDR1 and CDR2 sequences are SGHRS and YFSETQ. Trimming cost V 4 bases and J 5 bases; bases outside gene matches: 8. This CDR3 contains 16 residues. Measured with immunoSEQ multiplex PCR; TCRdb has only the in-frame clones, and not every one. The sample records about 100,000 clones, around 90% being singletons. Material: blood. The chain combines TRBV5-1 with TRBJ2-2; the match to TRBD2 covers 10 bases. This clonotype was obtained from a young woman in good health. In DNA, the CDR3 is TGCGCCAGCAGCCACAGGACTAGCGGAAATACCGGGGAGCTGTTTTTT. This sequence encodes CASSHRTSGNTGELFF.